This passage covers 5 T cell receptor beta chains from one sample sequenced in a study of T-cell reconstitution after alpha-beta-depleted transplantation in children. Unique molecular identifiers were incorporated when the TCRbeta library was constructed. TCRdb called the PCR reads again in MiXCR, with one record for every CDR3 protein. This sample has around 190,000 distinct CDR3 sequences; approximately 7% occur once, and the top ten carry about 5.9%. The specimen was PBMCs, collected before TCRalphabeta/CD19-depleted stem cell transplant. These receptor sequences come from a boy younger than 10 with acute lymphoblastic leukemia, due to receive a stem cell transplant.

In the case of this clonotype: The conserved closing phenylalanine or tryptophan is absent in this CDR3, likely reflecting a read error. The rearrangement links TRBV27 to TRBJ1-5; tentative D call: TRBD1 (5 bases). The V and J ends lost 5 bases and 6 bases respectively, with 20 bases between them. Germline lookup yields CDR1 MNHEY and CDR2 SMNVEV (reference sequence). This CDR3 has 16 amino acids. The CDR3 loop reads CASSHIRTDGGQPQHL. The CDR3 nucleotides read TGTGCCAGCAGTCATATTCGGACGGACGGGGGTCAGCCCCAGCATCTT.

This clonotype was observed at least ten times. The V gene is TRBV25-1, the J gene TRBJ2-3; 12 positions agree with TRBD2. Trimming cost V 3 bases and J 2 bases; bases outside gene matches: 6. From germline, CDR1 is MGHDK and CDR2 SYGVNS. The CDR3 consists of 17 residues. As DNA, the CDR3 is TGTGCCAGCAGTGATCTCTCTAGCGGGAGGGACACAGATACGCAGTATTTT. Translating gives CASSDLSSGRDTDTQYF.

This clonotype was seen repeatedly, ten times or more. V gene TRBV27 combines with J gene TRBJ2-1; 12 nucleotides match TRBD2. CDR3 size: 15 residues. V gave up 6 bases and J gave up 7 bases; unmatched junction bases: 7. The V gene's germline CDR1 is MNHEY and CDR2 SMNVEV (reference sequence). CDR3 loop: CASSWGLAGRNEQFF. The CDR3 region has the DNA TGTGCCAGCAGCTGGGGACTAGCGGGCCGTAATGAGCAGTTCTTC.

This clonotype was seen a few times. The J gene is TRBJ2-1, the V gene TRBV5-1, with D unresolved. Per the germline V gene, CDR1 is SGHRS and CDR2 is YFSETQ. This CDR3 is 14 amino acids long. The V end lost 0 bases, the J end lost 5 bases, and 9 bases lay between the germline ends. The CDR3 nucleotides are TGCGCCAGCAGCTTGGTACCTGCCCACAATGAGCAGTTCTTC. Its protein is CASSLVPAHNEQFF.

This clonotype was observed many times. This chain joins TRBV7-2 and TRBJ2-7; TRBD1 aligns across 8 bases. From germline, CDR1 is SGHTA and CDR2 FQGNSA. This CDR3 is built from 13 residues. Germline trimming cut 5 bases from V and 7 bases from J; bases unmatched to any gene: 7. The CDR3 bases are TGTGCCAGCAGCGCAGGACAGGGCCTTGAGCAGTACTTC. Translating gives CASSAGQGLEQYF. Full variable domain (remainder filled in from reference TRBV7-2 and TRBJ2-7): GAGVSQSPSNKVTEKGKDVELRCDPISGHTALYWYRQSLGQGLEFLIYFQGNSAPDKSGLPSDRFSAERTGGSVSTLTIQRTQQEDSAVYLCASSAGQGLEQYFGPGTRLTVT.